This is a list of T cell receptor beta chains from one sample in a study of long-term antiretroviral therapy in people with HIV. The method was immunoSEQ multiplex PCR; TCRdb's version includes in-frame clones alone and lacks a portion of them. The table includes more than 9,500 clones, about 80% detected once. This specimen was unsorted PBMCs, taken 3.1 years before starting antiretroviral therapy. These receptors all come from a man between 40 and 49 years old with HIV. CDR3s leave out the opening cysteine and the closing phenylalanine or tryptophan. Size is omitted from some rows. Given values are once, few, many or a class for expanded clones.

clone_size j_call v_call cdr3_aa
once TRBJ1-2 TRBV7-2 ASSLAAAGVYT
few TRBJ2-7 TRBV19 ASSRSHRGGSYEQY
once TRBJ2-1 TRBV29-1 SVEVSRTGVPPSEQF
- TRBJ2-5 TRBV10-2 ASSEGQASRETQY
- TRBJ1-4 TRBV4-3 ASSQDQWEKLF
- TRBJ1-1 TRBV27 ASSLSVWVTGLATEAF
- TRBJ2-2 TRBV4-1 ASSRQGETGELF
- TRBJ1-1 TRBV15 ATSRGMYGLNTEAF
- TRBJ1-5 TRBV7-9 ASSLGVSAGNQPQH
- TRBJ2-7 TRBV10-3 AIGATGGSYEQY
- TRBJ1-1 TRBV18 ASSPGTGGSHTEAF
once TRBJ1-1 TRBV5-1 ASSLDRQNTEAF
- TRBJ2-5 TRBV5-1 ASTIGRALQETQY
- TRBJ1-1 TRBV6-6 ASRLWTAEAF
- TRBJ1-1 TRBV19 ASTSGELAF
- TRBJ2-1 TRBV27 ASTTGGPGNEQF
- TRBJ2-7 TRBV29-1 SVVTGGNYEQY
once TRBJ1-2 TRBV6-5 ASRAGRGNYGYT
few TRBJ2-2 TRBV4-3 ASQEVGGSTGELF
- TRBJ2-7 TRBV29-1 SGISDRSYEQY
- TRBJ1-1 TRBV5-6 ASSGGTAEAF
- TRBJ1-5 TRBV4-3 ASSQAIAGAWAQH
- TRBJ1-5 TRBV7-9 ASSLGVGTGVQPQH
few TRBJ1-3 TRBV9 ASHRREGWAGNTIY
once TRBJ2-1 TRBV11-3 ASSLAGRNEQF
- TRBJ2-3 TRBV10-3 AISSSTDTQY
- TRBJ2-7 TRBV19 ASSQQGLIYEQY
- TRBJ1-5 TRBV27 ASRKGLNSNQPQH
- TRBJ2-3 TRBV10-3 AISDKGGTDTQY
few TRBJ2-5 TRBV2 ASSEGGPLETQY
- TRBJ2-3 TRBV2 ARDGDTQY
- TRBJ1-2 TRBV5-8 AGTAQRNYGYT